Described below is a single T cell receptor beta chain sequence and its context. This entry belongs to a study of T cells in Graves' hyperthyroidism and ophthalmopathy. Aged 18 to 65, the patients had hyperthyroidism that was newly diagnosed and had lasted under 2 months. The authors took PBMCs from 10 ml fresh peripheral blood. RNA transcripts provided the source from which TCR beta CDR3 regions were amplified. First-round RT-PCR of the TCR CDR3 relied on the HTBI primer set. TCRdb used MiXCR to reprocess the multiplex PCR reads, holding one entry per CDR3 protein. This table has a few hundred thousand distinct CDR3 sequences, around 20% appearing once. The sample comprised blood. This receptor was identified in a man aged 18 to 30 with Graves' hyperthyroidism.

This CDR3 is CASSYSSGGGSQPQHF. CDR3 nucleotide sequence: TGTGCCAGCAGTTACTCATCAGGGGGCGGCAGTCAGCCCCAGCATTTT. The rearrangement joins TRBV6-5 to TRBJ1-5, with 8 bases aligning to TRBD1. The CDR3 length is 16 residues. V lost 0 bases to trimming and J lost 6 bases; unmatched junction nucleotides: 7. Per the germline V gene, CDR1 is MNHEY and CDR2 is SVGAGI.